One sample yielded the 3 T cell receptor beta chains listed below, sequenced in a study of T cell responses to AZD1222 COVID-19 vaccine (dated by TCRdb to about 2021). Library generation was performed with the immunoSEQ multiplex PCR assay. What TCRdb holds here is the immuneACCESS table cut down to in-frame rearrangements. Part of the clones is not present; checked against another copy, under half of the missing clones reflect an unresolved V gene, and the others are unexplained. The sample table holds more than 100,000 clones, of which about 88% were seen once. Around 8% of the sample rests with the top ten. The intended sense of this specimen's time point label: baseline before first vaccination. This material consisted of peripheral blood, taken on day 0 of AZD1222 vaccination. The source is an adult in good health.

The V call is TRBV7-2, the J call TRBJ2-1; D not resolved. Trimming took 1 base from V and 10 from J, leaving 11 bases between them. From germline, CDR1 is SGHTA and CDR2 FQGNSA. CDR3 length: 13 residues. CDR3 residues: CASSLVPAPEQFF. Here the CDR3 DNA reads TGTGCCAGCAGCTTAGTCCCAGCGCCAGAGCAGTTCTTC.

The chain combines TRBV2 with TRBJ2-7; 10 bases line up with TRBD2. The length of the CDR3 is 13 residues. CDR1 is SNHLY and CDR2 is FYNNEI in the germline V gene. V shed 7 bases, J shed 6 bases, and the junction held 6 bases outside the gene matches. The CDR3 loop is CASMASGRGEQYF. The CDR3 region has the DNA TGTGCCAGCATGGCTAGCGGGAGAGGCGAGCAGTACTTC.

The V call is TRBV6-5, the J call TRBJ1-6; D is perhaps TRBD1 (5 bases). The CDR3 length is 15 residues. V shed 6 bases and J shed 8 bases, with 17 bases lying between them. Germline V gene data show CDR1 as MNHEY and CDR2 as SVGAGI. CDR3: CASSAPGTQYSPLHF. In nucleotides, the CDR3 is TGTGCCAGCAGCGCCCCCGGGACCCAGTATTCACCCCTCCACTTT.